One sample yielded the 7 T cell receptor beta chains listed below, sequenced in a study of blood T cell repertoires in COVID-19. The table came from immunoSEQ multiplex PCR; TCRdb's copy has only in-frame clones and leaves some out. The table includes fewer than 350,000 clones, roughly 86% detected once. Sequenced input: peripheral blood. These receptors were taken from a man aged 35 to 55 with active or convalescent COVID-19.

This sequence joins TRBV7-3 and TRBJ1-1, with 9 bases fitting TRBD1. The CDR3 sequence is 16 residues long. Trimming cost V 6 bases and J 3 bases; bases outside gene matches: 11. Germline values: CDR1 SGHTA, CDR2 FQGTGA. CDR3 nucleotides: TGTGCCAGCAGATCTTGGGACAGGGATCTGGACACTGAAGCTTTCTTT. This gives the protein CASRSWDRDLDTEAFF.

The chain joins TRBV6-5 to TRBJ1-2; 7 bases align to TRBD1. This CDR3 region has 14 residues. V shed 4 bases and J 4 bases; nucleotides not matched to a gene: 6. Germline CDR1 and CDR2: MNHEY and SVGAGI. CDR3 coding DNA: TGTGCCAGCAGTTCAGGGACAGCGTTCTATGGCTACACCTTC. Encoded protein: CASSSGTAFYGYTF.

V and J are TRBV15 and TRBJ1-1; possibly TRBD1 for D (5 bases). Trimming cost V 7 bases and J 1 base, with 10 bases left between them. CDR1 LNHNV and CDR2 YYDKDF come from the germline V gene (reference sequence). CDR3 length: 13 amino acids. DNA of the CDR3: TGTGCCACCACCTGGGGCCCGAACACTGAAGCTTTCTTT. Its translation: CATTWGPNTEAFF.

The chain links TRBV5-8 to TRBJ1-2; D might be TRBD1 (6 bases). Germline V CDR1 and CDR2: SGHTS, YDEGEE. Deletions cut 0 bases from V and 4 bases from J, with 10 bases between. This CDR3 has 14 residues. In DNA form, the CDR3 reads TGTGCCAGCAGCTTGGCAGGGGTAATCTATGGCTACACCTTC. It encodes CASSLAGVIYGYTF.

The chain recombines TRBV7-3 with TRBJ2-3; TRBD2 matches 7 bases. Germline assignment: CDR1 SGHTA and CDR2 FQGTGA. The CDR3 has 17 residues. The V segment lost 0 bases and the J segment 0 bases; nucleotides outside the gene matches: 6. This CDR3 is CASSLTGGSTSTDTQYF. The CDR3, as DNA: TGTGCCAGCAGCTTAACCGGCGGGAGTACTAGCACAGATACGCAGTATTTT.

The J gene is TRBJ2-7, the V gene TRBV25-1, with TRBD1 matching 7 bases. The CDR3 covers 12 residues. V dropped 7 bases and J dropped 7; count of bases not matched to a gene: 7. Germline CDR1 is MGHDK and CDR2 is SYGVNS. In DNA, the CDR3 is TGTGCCAGCAACCGGGACAGATATGAGCAGTACTTC. Residues: CASNRDRYEQYF.

The rearrangement uses TRBV3-1 (or the pseudogene TRBV3-2) and TRBJ1-1; D gene uncertain. This CDR3 region has 13 residues. From germline, CDR1 is LGHDT and CDR2 YNNKEL (reference sequence). Between the trimmed V and J ends, which lost 4 bases and 1 base, there was a span of 7 bases. CDR3 bases: TGTGCCAGCAGCCGGCCGGGGAACACTGAAGCTTTCTTT. Encoded protein: CASSRPGNTEAFF.